This record looks at one TCR beta chain sequence and its context. The specificity of this receptor is unknown. No per-base quality is available; no much larger clone lies one base away. The cohort was made up of approximately 670 healthy bone marrow donors. Cohort members were all nominally healthy when sampled, although unrecorded immune exposures were likely present. The donor tested CMV seropositive and was one of the 289 seropositive cohort members. Each donor provided a peripheral blood sample, and peripheral blood mononuclear cells were used for TCR beta sequencing. Genomic DNA was extracted from the blood cell samples with the Qiagen DNeasy Blood Extraction Kit. This specimen belongs to a study of cytomegalovirus exposure and HLA in healthy donors (TCRdb year 2017). In the study overall: An earlier analysis of roughly 610 of the donors reported 276 Gb of sequence data and 90 million to 120 million unique TCR beta sequences obtained from approximately 180 million T cells. An early release that covered some 640 HLA-typed donors contained about 290 gigabases of sequencing data and tens of millions of unique TCR sequences. The genetic ancestry cluster associated with self-reported Caucasian donors included roughly four fifths of the 300 to 450 genotyped donors. The study aimed to test whether signatures of past pathogen exposure could be identified by cataloging public T cell receptors. The study profiled the T cell repertoires of 500 to 800 subjects by immunosequencing and related them to cytomegalovirus serostatus. Along with the roughly 670-subject first cohort, a separate validation cohort of over 90 different subjects was used. The study combined high-throughput TCR immunosequencing, statistical association of individual TCRs with disease status, and machine learning to predict cytomegalovirus infection status. In a later analysis, previously published TCR beta repertoires from roughly 710 donors were re-analyzed and high-resolution HLA genotyping was added so that TCR occurrence patterns could be studied. The later analysis used no new phenotypic data to find candidate immune exposures, relying instead on TCR beta sequences and their occurrence across donors. In an earlier analysis of roughly 600 of the donors, high-throughput TCR beta sequencing was used to judge whether each TCR beta V gene segment behaved as functional or pseudogenic. Alongside the repertoire data, information on donor age, sex, ethnicity and CMV serostatus was compiled. In a later genetic analysis, genome-wide SNP genotypes for about 55% of the roughly 700 donors were used, and that subset was treated as a discovery cohort. All discovery cohort repertoires had been generated using a single sequencing platform. HLA typing covered class I and class II loci at four-digit resolution. Typing coverage differed by locus: A, B, C, DRB1 and DQB1 were typed in roughly 620-630 donors, DQA1 in around 500, DPA1 in some 600, and DPB1 in 400 to 490. Four to six DR-DQ haplotypes were handled as single units for association and clustering, since linkage in the cohort was strong. Among some 410 genotyped donors of the cohort, an average of roughly 230,000 unique TCR beta nucleotide sequences was sequenced per donor, of which about 20% were non-productive.

Receptor amplification or capture employed the immunoSEQ multiplex PCR assay. For the multiplex PCR, a mixture combining 60 forward primers for TCR Vbeta segments and 13 reverse primers for TCR Jbeta segments was used. The CDR3 region of rearranged TCR beta genes was amplified from genomic DNA by a multiplex PCR assay. Amplified TCR beta libraries were sequenced as 87-base-pair reads on the Illumina HiSeq System. The published analysis was carried out like this. In a later analysis, tens of millions of unique TCR beta chains were counted across the roughly 610 repertoires, and roughly 11 million of these chains were shared by at least two donors. To remove PCR and sequencing errors, raw reads were error-corrected and collapsed into unique sequences using a nearest-neighbor algorithm that merged closely related sequences. V, D and J gene segments were assigned by aligning CDR3 sequences to IMGT reference sequences. For a sequence to be retained, a match of at least six nucleotides was required to both a V gene segment and a J gene segment. A rearrangement was called productive if the CDR3 had no stop codons and remained in frame with V and J, and every other rearrangement was called non-productive. Following IMGT convention, CDR3 was defined as the stretch from the second conserved V-encoded cysteine to the conserved J-encoded phenylalanine. Sequences without an unambiguous match to a single V gene segment were excluded from the earlier analysis of a few hundred of the donors. An earlier analysis of about 600 of the donors called V segments functional above 56.7% productive rearrangements and segregating when the between-donor standard deviation exceeded 5%. To diagnose cytomegalovirus status from the catalog of TCR beta chain sequences, a statistical classification framework was built. In a later analysis, V and J genes were assigned by comparing TCR nucleotide sequences against IMGT/GENE-DB human TR gene sequences. In a later analysis, CDR3 sequences and most-parsimonious VDJ recombination scenarios were assigned using the TCRdist pipeline. In a later analysis, every TCR beta chain was defined by the combination of its CDR3 amino acid sequence and its V-gene family, and reads without a unique V-gene family were dropped. To address suspected cross-contamination and a sequencing artifact, a later analysis removed 450 to 700 highly shared, low-generation-probability nucleotide sequences. In a later analysis, a clonal expansion index was calculated for each public chain from normalized within-repertoire ranks of inferred template counts. In a later analysis, generation probabilities were computed using a VDJ recombination model fitted to out-of-frame rearrangements, and the results were checked against IGoR. In a later analysis, hypergeometric tests were used to score TCR-TCR, TCR-HLA and TCR-CMV co-occurrence, with a repertoire-size bias correction applied to TCR pairs. In a later analysis, false discovery rates were estimated by permuting HLA or CMV assignments 20 times. A later analysis grouped co-occurring TCRs with DBSCAN, adding TCRdist sequence similarity when clustering within HLA-allele-positive subsets. Repertoires with fewer than 30,000 or more than 120,000 public chains were left out of co-occurrence clustering, as were a few repertoires with anomalous nucleotide sharing. Imported from immuneACCESS, the table was reduced by TCRdb to in-frame sequences with V and J called. These copies leave out some clones; in studies compared against another copy, an unresolved V gene accounts for under half, and the cause of the remainder is not known. The V and J calls and the clone size are those of that table, but D and trimming were determined from the DNA. This sample gives about 110,000 clones in total; around 68% of them show up just once. The biggest ten clones account for 4% to 5% of the sample.

V lost 6 bases and J lost 5 bases, and the count of bases not matched to a germline gene is 8. The germline V gene (reference sequence) yields PRHDT for CDR1 and FYEKMQ for CDR2. From the cysteine through the phenylalanine, the CDR3 covers 15 amino acids. Just the 45-base CDR3 DNA is kept, in frame starting at base 1. Here is what the overall study found, with its caveats: A group of highly shared sequence variants was considered likely to be a technical artifact of the sequencing pipeline. The only immune exposure information available for the cohort was CMV serostatus. In a later analysis, around 17,000 TCR beta sequences were associated with specific HLA alleles at a false discovery rate of 0.05. Most TCR sequences were observed very rarely across donors, whereas some public TCRs were present in many individuals. The classifier was reported to diagnose cytomegalovirus status with high specificity and sensitivity in both the original and validation cohorts. In this cohort, only TCR beta chains were sequenced, and detectable features were limited by the absence of alpha or paired-chain data. Linkage disequilibrium might explain the correlated functional status among segregating V segments, but an unknown experimental factor could not be ruled out. A further reported finding was that TCR beta sequences accurately predicted the HLA-A and HLA-B alleles for most subjects in the first cohort. Sequencing depth was assumed to be roughly uniform across donors in the presence/absence analyses, though that assumption may not hold. Because HLA typing was unavailable for some donors at each locus, only the typed subset was used in association tests. It was suggested by the authors that the approach could potentially be generalized to other disease states and immunological phenotypes. In a later analysis, HLA-associated TCR beta chains were found to be more clonally expanded and to have lower generation probabilities than equally common non-associated chains. When HLA alleles, especially DR and DQ, strongly co-occurred, TCR associations were difficult to assign to individual alleles. A few of the identified cytomegalovirus-associated TCR beta chains were confirmed in vitro to be specific for cytomegalovirus antigens. An earlier analysis of approximately 590 of the donors showed that most TCR beta V segments appeared in productive rearrangements either about 90% or about 30% of the time, which broadly matched IMGT annotations. According to a later genetic analysis, donors in an Asian-associated ancestry cluster had fewer N-insertions in productive TCRs than the approximately 700-donor mean. Because counts were too low, more than 15 rarely observed V segments, including chromosome 9 orphons, were left out of the earlier analysis of approximately 500 of the donors. Some IMGT-functional V segments, including TRBV6-2 and TRBV6-3, could not be distinguished by the 87-base-pair reads and were therefore excluded. A later analysis found that most CMV-associated TCR beta chains appeared HLA-restricted, with HLA associations seemingly driven largely by CMV exposure. A later genetic analysis associated a missense DCLRE1C variant with V-gene and J-gene trimming of TCR beta chains, and an independent cohort replicated the association. Several of the top co-occurrence clusters appeared to be linked to parvovirus B19, influenza, CMV and Epstein-Barr virus, according to a later analysis. The study listed 150 to 200 TCR beta chains as associated with cytomegalovirus. In a later analysis, the rate of TCR association differed among HLA loci, with DRB1 alleles having the most associated TCRs and HLA-C alleles having the fewest.

The clonotype comes from a woman aged 40 to 50 in good health and CMV-seropositive. The rearrangement combines TRBV13 with TRBJ2-1; a stretch of 9 junction bases matches TRBD2. Sequencing was carried out using PBMCs. The CDR3 region has the sequence CASSRGGAKDNEQFF. The nucleotides are TGTGCCAGCAGTCGCGGGGGGGCCAAGGACAATGAGCAGTTCTTC.